What follows are 9 T cell receptor beta chains derived from one specimen sequenced in a study of T cells in Graves' hyperthyroidism and ophthalmopathy. The investigators amplified TCR beta CDR3 regions from RNA transcripts. HTBI primers were used for first-round RT-PCR of the TCR CDR3. TCRdb re-called the multiplex PCR reads through MiXCR, storing one row per CDR3 protein. The data contain under 750,000 distinct CDR3 sequences, approximately 19% of them singletons. Sequencing was carried out using blood. These receptors all come from a woman aged 45-59 years with Graves' hyperthyroidism that later progressed to Graves' ophthalmopathy.

This clonotype occurred a few times. The chain has TRBV19 and TRBJ2-1, with 10 bases fitting TRBD2. The J segment lost 7 bases and the V segment lost 7 bases, leaving 13 bases of the junction unmatched. Germline CDR1 and CDR2: LNHDA and SQIVND (reference sequence). This CDR3 spans 16 amino acids. The chain's CDR3 is CASNSLAGVSGNEQFF. The CDR3 DNA reads as TGTGCCAGTAATTCTCTAGCGGGGGTCTCGGGGAATGAGCAGTTCTTC.

This clonotype was seen more than once but under ten times. The gene calls are TRBV19 and TRBJ1-1; D is perhaps TRBD1 (5 bases). Germline CDR1 is LNHDA and CDR2 is SQIVND (reference sequence). The CDR3 is 15 amino acids. V shed 3 bases and J shed 5 bases, with 16 bases lying between them. CDR3 DNA: TGTGCCAGTAGTATGATTACTGGGGAGGGGACTGAAGCTTTCTTT. As protein: CASSMITGEGTEAFF.

This clonotype has ten or more counts. V usage is TRBV20-1 and J usage is TRBJ1-1; D may be TRBD1 (6 bases). Germline V CDR1 and CDR2: DFQATT, SNEGSKA (reference sequence). The ends were cut back, 3 bases at V and 8 bases at J, with 13 bases in the middle. CDR3 length: 12 amino acids. The CDR3 bases are TGCAGTGCTAGGACGGGCAGGGGAGAAGCTTTCTTT. Its protein is CSARTGRGEAFF.

A few counts support this clonotype. The gene calls are TRBV4-1 and TRBJ1-1, with no clear D. Trimming removed 2 bases at V and 7 bases at J, with 14 bases between. This CDR3 contains 14 residues. In germline, CDR1 is MGHRA, CDR2 YSYEKL. In nucleotides, the CDR3 is TGCGCCAGCAGCCAACCACCGATAGGGCGTGAAGCTTTCTTT. This sequence encodes CASSQPPIGREAFF.

The chain links TRBV12-3 or TRBV12-4 to TRBJ1-1; D may be TRBD1 (5 bases). Trimming removed 5 bases from V and 10 bases from J, with 11 bases in between. The CDR3 runs to 11 residues. The CDR3 sequence: CASSTGTPAFF. In DNA, the CDR3 is TGTGCCAGCAGTACCGGGACCCCAGCTTTCTTT.

A few counts support this clonotype. The J gene is TRBJ2-3, the V gene TRBV20-1; D is unclear. The germline V and J ends were trimmed by 6 bases and 0 bases, with 10 bases remaining between them. There are 13 residues in the CDR3. Germline V gene lookup returns CDR1 DFQATT and CDR2 SNEGSKA (reference sequence). CDR3 loop: CSAGSGSTDTQYF. In DNA form, the CDR3 reads TGCAGTGCCGGTTCCGGGAGCACAGATACGCAGTATTTT.

This clonotype came up a few times. The chain is built from TRBV3-1 and TRBJ1-3, with 9 bases matching TRBD1. The CDR3 totals 15 residues. V gave up 8 bases and J gave up 0 bases; unmatched junction bases: 5. The V gene's germline CDR1 is LGHDT and CDR2 YNNKEL (reference sequence). CDR3 in amino acids: CASASTGGSGNTIYF. As DNA, the CDR3 is TGTGCCAGCGCTTCGACAGGGGGCTCTGGAAACACCATATATTTT.

The rearrangement joins TRBV5-1 to TRBJ1-2; 8 positions match TRBD1. The CDR3 contains 15 residues. Germline V CDR1 and CDR2: SGHRS, YFSETQ. Germline trimming cut 3 bases from V and 2 bases from J; bases unmatched to any gene: 6. DNA of the CDR3: TGCGCCAGCAGCTGGGCGACAGGGGACAACTATGGCTACACCTTC. Its translation: CASSWATGDNYGYTF.

V and J are TRBV6-1 and TRBJ1-2, with a weak D call TRBD1 (5 bases). CDR1 is MNHNS, CDR2 SASEGT, per germline. The CDR3 covers 14 residues. V gave up 8 bases and J gave up 5 bases, with 18 bases separating them. As DNA, the CDR3 is TGTGCCAGCTGTGGACCGGGGCGGGGTTATGGCTACACCTTC. This encodes CASCGPGRGYGYTF.